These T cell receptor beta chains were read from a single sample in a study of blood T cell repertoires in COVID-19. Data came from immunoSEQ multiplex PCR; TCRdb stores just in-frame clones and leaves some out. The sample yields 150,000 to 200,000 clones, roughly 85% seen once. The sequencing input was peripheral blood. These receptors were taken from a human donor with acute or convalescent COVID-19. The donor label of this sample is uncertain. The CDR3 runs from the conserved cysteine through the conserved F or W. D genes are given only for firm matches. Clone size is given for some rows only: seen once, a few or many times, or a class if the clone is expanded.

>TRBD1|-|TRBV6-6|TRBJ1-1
CASRGGDRTTEAFF
TGTGCCAGCAGGGGGGGGGACAGGACCACTGAAGCTTTCTTT
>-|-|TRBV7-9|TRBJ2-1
CASTLIGTHFF
TGTGCCAGCACCTTAATAGGGACTCACTTCTTC
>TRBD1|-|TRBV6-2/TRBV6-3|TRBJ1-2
CASSRDSGNYGYTF
TGTGCCAGCAGTCGGGACAGCGGAAACTATGGCTACACCTTC
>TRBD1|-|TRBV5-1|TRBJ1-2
CASSLSPGQDSYGYTF
TGCGCCAGCAGCTTATCCCCCGGACAGGATAGCTATGGCTACACCTTC
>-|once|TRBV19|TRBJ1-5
CASSPGGPQSNQPQHF
TGTGCCAGTAGTCCGGGGGGACCGCAAAGCAATCAGCCCCAGCATTTT
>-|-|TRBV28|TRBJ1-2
CASTLLANYGYTF
TGTGCCAGCACTCTCTTAGCTAACTATGGCTACACCTTC
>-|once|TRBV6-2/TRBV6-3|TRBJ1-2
CASSRSGRNSQGYTF
TGTGCCAGCAGCCGTTCGGGTAGAAATTCCCAGGGCTACACCTTC
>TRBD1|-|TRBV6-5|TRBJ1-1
CASRTGAYTEAFF
TGTGCCAGCAGGACAGGGGCCTACACTGAAGCTTTCTTT
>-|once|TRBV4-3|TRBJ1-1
CASSQERNTEAFF
TGCGCCAGCAGCCAGGAGAGGAACACTGAAGCTTTCTTT
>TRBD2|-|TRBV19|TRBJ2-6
CASSPRGGQAGANVLTF
TGTGCCAGTAGTCCCCGCGGGGGGCAGGCTGGGGCCAACGTCCTGACTTTC
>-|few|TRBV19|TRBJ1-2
CASSNLEPGDYGYTF
TGTGCCAGTAGTAACCTCGAACCCGGGGACTATGGCTACACCTTC
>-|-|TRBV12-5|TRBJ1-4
CASGLEPDRDSNEKLFF
TGTGCTAGTGGTTTGGAGCCAGACCGGGACTCTAATGAAAAACTGTTTTTT
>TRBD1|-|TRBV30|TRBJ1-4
CAWNGWDREHEKLFF
TGTGCCTGGAACGGATGGGACAGGGAGCATGAAAAACTGTTTTTT
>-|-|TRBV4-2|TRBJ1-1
CASSQDEYRTALNTEAFF
TGTGCCAGCAGCCAAGATGAATATCGGACAGCTTTAAACACTGAAGCTTTCTTT
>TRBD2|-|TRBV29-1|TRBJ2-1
CSVESQGGSNEQFF
TGCAGCGTTGAGAGTCAGGGAGGGAGCAATGAGCAGTTCTTC
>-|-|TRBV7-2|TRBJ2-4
CASSLDIGQIKNIQYF
TGTGCCAGCAGCTTAGATATTGGGCAGATCAAAAACATTCAGTACTTC
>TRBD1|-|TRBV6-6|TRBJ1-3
CASSPGQSSGNTIYF
TGTGCCAGCAGCCCGGGACAGAGCTCTGGAAACACCATATATTTT
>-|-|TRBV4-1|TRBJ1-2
CASSQDQGAGGAGYGYTF
TGCGCCAGCAGCCAAGATCAAGGCGCAGGCGGGGCGGGTTATGGCTACACCTTC
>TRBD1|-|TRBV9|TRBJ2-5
CASSGLIPGTGGIETQYF
TGTGCCAGCAGCGGCCTCATCCCCGGGACAGGGGGCATAGAGACCCAGTACTTC
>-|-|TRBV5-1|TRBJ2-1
CASSLGQPDNEQFF
TGCGCCAGCAGCTTGGGACAGCCCGACAATGAGCAGTTCTTC
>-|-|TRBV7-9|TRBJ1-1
CASSLSNGQGEAFF
TGTGCCAGCAGCTTATCGAACGGGCAGGGCGAAGCTTTCTTT
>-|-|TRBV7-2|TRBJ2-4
CASSPQPPVALAKNIQYF
TGTGCCAGCAGCCCCCAACCTCCGGTAGCTCTAGCCAAAAACATTCAGTACTTC
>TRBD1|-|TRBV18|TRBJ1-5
CASSPTGAFNQPQHF
TGTGCCAGCTCACCAACAGGGGCGTTCAATCAGCCCCAGCATTTT
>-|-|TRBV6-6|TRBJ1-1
CASSYDSSYTEAFF
TGTGCCAGCAGTTACGACAGTTCTTACACTGAAGCTTTCTTT
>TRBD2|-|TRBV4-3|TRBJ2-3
CASSPIASGGATDTQYF
TGCGCCAGCAGCCCGATTGCTAGCGGGGGGGCTACAGATACGCAGTATTTT
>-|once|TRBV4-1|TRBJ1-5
CASSQDPPPVTASNQPQHF
TGCGCCAGCAGCCAAGATCCTCCCCCCGTGACAGCTAGCAATCAGCCCCAGCATTTT
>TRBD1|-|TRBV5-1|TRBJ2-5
CASSPGGTGVQETQYF
TGCGCCAGCAGCCCCGGAGGGACAGGGGTCCAAGAGACCCAGTACTTC
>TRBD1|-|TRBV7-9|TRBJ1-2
CASSSGQGITNYGYTF
TGTGCCAGCAGCTCGGGACAGGGTATTACTAACTATGGCTACACCTTC
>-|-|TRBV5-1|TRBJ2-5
CASSLGGRGMETQYF
TGCGCCAGCAGCTTGGGGGGCCGGGGGATGGAGACCCAGTACTTC
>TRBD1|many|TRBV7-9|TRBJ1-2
CASSGYTGTGFSGYTF
TGTGCCAGCAGCGGTTATACCGGGACAGGGTTTAGTGGCTACACCTTC
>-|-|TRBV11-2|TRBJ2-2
CASSLAAGNTGELFF
TGTGCCAGCAGCCTAGCCGCCGGGAACACCGGGGAGCTGTTTTTT
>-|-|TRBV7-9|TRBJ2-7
CASSLASRSYEQYF
TGTGCCAGCAGCTTAGCAAGTCGGAGCTACGAGCAGTACTTC
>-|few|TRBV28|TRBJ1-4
CASHTGSRNEKLFF
TGTGCCAGCCATACAGGGAGCCGGAATGAAAAACTGTTTTTT
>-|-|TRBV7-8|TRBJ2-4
CASSFSPGKDIQYF
TGTGCCAGCAGCTTCTCCCCGGGGAAGGACATTCAGTACTTC
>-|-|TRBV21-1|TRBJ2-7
CASNNPPGYEQYF
TGTGCCAGCAACAACCCCCCCGGCTACGAGCAGTACTTC
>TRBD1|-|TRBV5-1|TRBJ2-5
CASSTSPGGAGETQYF
TGCGCCAGCAGCACCTCGCCAGGGGGCGCAGGGGAGACCCAGTACTTC